This T cell receptor (beta chain) was documented in a study of cytotoxic CD8 clonotypes in ibrutinib-treated CLL. PBMCs were cryopreserved, and roughly 2.1 micrograms of genomic DNA from them went into TCR beta libraries. Study-wide results and limits: Public clonotypes were uncommon and contracted or stayed stable on treatment. Having risen at ibrutinib response, clonality had fallen back toward baseline by progression.

The germline V gene encodes CDR1 SGHNT and CDR2 YENEEA. Trimming removed 1 base from V and 6 bases from J, with 17 bases in between. The CDR3 runs 16 residues. On this clone: Its antigen is as yet unknown.

TCRdb's table, derived via immunoSEQ multiplex PCR, lists solely in-frame clones and lacks some. The table includes approximately 50,000 clones, approximately 50% detected once. The receptor comes from a human donor with chronic lymphocytic leukemia. V is TRBV11-3 and J is TRBJ2-3; D may match TRBD1 or TRBD2 (5 bases each). The sample in question was PBMCs, obtained at disease progression, from a patient treated with ibrutinib. The CDR3 coding sequence is TGTGCCAGCAGCTTAGGGGGCCGCCTAGCAGGGGATACGCAGTATTTT. This encodes CASSLGGRLAGDTQYF.